Presented here are 10 T cell receptor beta chains from one specimen sequenced in a study of blood T cells in healthy people across ages. Combining a sample-barcoded 5' primer with a J-beta primer mix, a second PCR ran for roughly 7 to 12 cycles. From the 5' RACE reads, TCRdb called clonotypes with MiXCR, one entry per CDR3 protein. Of about 670,000 distinct CDR3 sequences in the sample, around 43% are singletons; the top ten hold about 30%. The sequencing sample was made of blood. The receptors stem from a man older than 75 in good health.

The CDR3: CSARDISRGKANYGYTF. CDR3 DNA: TGCAGTGCTAGAGATATAAGTCGGGGGAAGGCTAACTATGGCTACACCTTC. The chain combines TRBV20-1 with TRBJ1-2; a possible D gene is TRBD1 (5 bases). The CDR3 has 17 residues. Germline V gene data show CDR1 as DFQATT and CDR2 as SNEGSKA (reference sequence). V lost 0 bases and J lost 0, with 17 bases in between.

This clonotype has just a few counts. V usage is TRBV24-1 and J usage is TRBJ2-3, with D perhaps TRBD1 (6 bases). This CDR3 is 15 amino acids long. V lost 3 bases to trimming and J lost 4 bases, with 13 bases between them. From germline, CDR1 is KGHDR and CDR2 SFDVKD. CDR3 DNA sequence: TGTGCCACCAGTGATAAGACAGGTCCAGCAGATACGCAGTATTTT. This gives the protein CATSDKTGPADTQYF.

This clonotype has a count of ten or more. This chain uses TRBV11-1 with TRBJ2-1; 9 bases match TRBD2. Germline trimming cut 3 bases from V and 0 bases from J; bases unmatched to any gene: 3. The CDR3 sequence is 16 residues long. Germline V gene data show CDR1 as SGHAT and CDR2 as FQDESV (reference sequence). The CDR3 coding sequence is TGTGCCAGCAGCTTCGGTAGCGGGAGCTCCTACAATGAGCAGTTCTTC. This gives the protein CASSFGSGSSYNEQFF.

A few counts support this clonotype. The CDR3 DNA follows: TGTGCCAGCAGACGTTCTTCAATCGGGATAGGCCGCTACGAGCAGTACTTC. Protein: CASRRSSIGIGRYEQYF. This rearrangement joins TRBV12-3 or TRBV12-4 to TRBJ2-7, with D possibly TRBD2 on 5 matching bases. V dropped 6 bases and J dropped 3 bases, with 24 bases sitting between them. CDR3 size: 17 residues.

This clonotype was seen ten or more times. This sequence joins TRBV25-1 and TRBJ2-3, with TRBD2 matching 12 bases. V shed 1 base and J 1 base; nucleotides not matched to a gene: 9. The CDR3 covers 19 residues. CDR1 MGHDK and CDR2 SYGVNS come from the germline V gene. Here the CDR3 reads CASSEWTSGTEYGTDTQYF. The CDR3 DNA reads as TGTGCCAGCAGTGAATGGACTAGCGGGACCGAGTACGGCACAGATACGCAGTATTTT.

The rearrangement uses TRBV24-1 and TRBJ2-5; TRBD1 agrees at 10 bases. This CDR3 spans 18 amino acids. Germline CDR1 is KGHDR and CDR2 is SFDVKD. Trimming at V came to 2 bases and at J to 0 bases, leaving 8 bases not matched to a gene. In DNA, the CDR3 is TGTGCCACCAGTGATTCAAGTTACGGGACAGGGGACCAAGAGACCCAGTACTTC. This gives the protein CATSDSSYGTGDQETQYF.

This clonotype came up a few times. The CDR3, as DNA: TGTGCCAGCAGCTTAGGTGGGGGATACACAGATACGCAGTATTTT. It specifies CASSLGGGYTDTQYF. This sequence joins TRBV7-3 and TRBJ2-3; D possibly matches TRBD1 or TRBD2 (5 bases each). V was cut by 2 bases and J by 2 bases, with 11 bases left in between. Germline V gene data show CDR1 as SGHTA and CDR2 as FQGTGA. The CDR3 has 15 amino acids.

This clonotype was counted ten times or more. The chain has TRBV29-1 and TRBJ2-1; no reliable D call. The CDR3 length is 10 residues. The V and J ends lost 7 bases and 3 bases respectively, with 4 bases between them. Germline V lookup: CDR1 SQVTM, CDR2 ANQGSEA. CDR3 protein: CSALYNEQFF. For the CDR3, the DNA is TGCAGCGCCCTCTACAATGAGCAGTTCTTC.

V is TRBV5-1 and J is TRBJ2-1; unclear D gene. With the DNA end fitting TRBJ2-7 better, the J assignment may be wrong. From germline, CDR1 is SGHRS and CDR2 YFSETQ. This CDR3 is 12 amino acids long. CDR3 nucleotide sequence: TGCGCCAGCAGCTTGGTGGCACCCGAGCAGTACTTC. This encodes CASSLVAPEQYF.

This clonotype was recorded a few times. The chain is built from TRBV6-4 and TRBJ2-1, with 8 positions matching TRBD2. Germline CDR1 reads MRHNA; CDR2 reads SNTAGT. This CDR3 has 15 residues. With V trimmed by 4 bases and J by 3 bases, 5 bases remained unmatched. The CDR3 DNA sequence: TGTGCCAGCAGTGTTATGGGACTAGACTACAATGAGCAGTTCTTC. It codes for CASSVMGLDYNEQFF.